This T cell receptor (beta chain) was captured in a study of cytomegalovirus exposure and HLA in healthy donors. In germline, CDR1 is LNHDA, CDR2 SQIVND (reference sequence). V was cut by 5 bases and J by 8 bases, with 21 bases left in between. There are 15 residues in the CDR3. Both 60 Vbeta primers and 13 Jbeta primers went into the PCR. TCRdb's table, derived via immunoSEQ multiplex PCR, lists solely in-frame clones and lacks some. The sample has more than 150,000 clones, more than 65% seen once. Sequences were obtained from PBMCs. This receptor was identified in a woman under 40 in good health and CMV-seropositive. This chain uses TRBV19 with TRBJ1-2, with a possible D match to TRBD1 (5 bases). Written as DNA, the CDR3 is TGTGCCAGTAGTGGGGCCCTCGCGGGGAATAACGGCTACACCTTC. Translated, it gives CASSGALAGNNGYTF. Complete variable domain (other parts from reference TRBV19 and TRBJ1-2): DGGITQSPKYLFRKEGQNVTLSCEQNLNHDAMYWYRQDPGQGLRLIYYSQIVNDFQKGDIAEGYSVSREKKESFPLTVTSAQKNPTAFYLCASSGALAGNNGYTFGSGTRLTVV.